This passage covers 18 T cell receptor beta chains from one sample sequenced in a study of blood T cells in healthy people across ages. Through a sample-barcoded 5' primer and a J-beta primer mix, a second PCR was run for about 6 to 11 cycles. TCRdb reprocessed the 5' RACE reads with MiXCR, giving one entry per CDR3 protein. The table lists hundreds of thousands of distinct CDR3 sequences, roughly 50% of them singletons. Input material: blood. The source is a man older than 75 in good health.

The chain couples TRBV20-1 to TRBJ2-1; TRBD2 matches 11 bases. The germline V gene encodes CDR1 DFQATT and CDR2 SNEGSKA (reference sequence). Germline trimming cut 1 base from V and 4 bases from J; bases unmatched to any gene: 3. This CDR3 region has 15 residues. The CDR3 protein is CSARAPSGRYNEQFF. The CDR3 DNA sequence: TGCAGTGCTAGAGCCCCTAGCGGGAGGTACAATGAGCAGTTCTTC.

Only a few counts were recorded for this clonotype. The chain employs TRBV19 and TRBJ2-3; the D gene could be TRBD1 or TRBD2 (5 bases each). V lost 1 base and J 14 bases, leaving 22 bases between the germline ends. Germline V lookup: CDR1 LNHDA, CDR2 SQIVND (reference sequence). The CDR3 runs 15 residues. This chain's CDR3 is CASSIAGSPDRYAYF. In DNA, the CDR3 is TGTGCCAGTAGTATAGCGGGGAGCCCTGACAGATACGCGTATTTT.

The chain is built from TRBV3-1 and TRBJ2-1; D is unresolved. The CDR3 loop spans 15 amino acids. In germline, CDR1 is LGHDT, CDR2 YNNKEL (reference sequence). V dropped 4 bases and J dropped 5 bases, with 15 bases sitting between them. Here the CDR3 DNA reads TGTGCCAGCAGCCCAGACCGAAGGCTCAACAATGAGCAGTTCTTC. Amino acid sequence: CASSPDRRLNNEQFF.

In its sample, this clonotype was seen many times. The gene calls are TRBV27 and TRBJ2-5, with TRBD1 as a possible D gene (6 bases). CDR1 is MNHEY, CDR2 SMNVEV, per germline (reference sequence). Trimming left V 5 bases short and J 2 bases short, with 12 bases between. The CDR3 extends over 14 amino acids. The CDR3 DNA sequence: TGTGCCAGCAGTCCCCAGGGGAAACAAGAGACCCAGTACTTC. Protein sequence: CASSPQGKQETQYF.

V usage is TRBV20-1 and J usage is TRBJ1-5; D unresolved. The CDR3 runs to 15 residues. Germline V gene lookup returns CDR1 DFQATT and CDR2 SNEGSKA (reference sequence). The germline V and J ends were trimmed by 0 bases and 7 bases, with 16 bases remaining between them. This chain's CDR3 is CSARDPSTSGQPQHF. The CDR3 nucleotides are TGCAGTGCTAGAGATCCGTCTACATCGGGCCAGCCCCAGCATTTT.

The rearrangement links TRBV12-5 to TRBJ2-3, with TRBD2 matching 8 bases. The V gene end was trimmed by 1 base and the J gene end by 14 bases; junction bases not matched to a gene: 20. This CDR3 contains 17 residues. Germline CDR1 reads LGHNT; CDR2 reads FRNRAP. CDR3 in DNA: TGTGCTAGTGGTTTGGGTAGCGGGAAGAAGGAGCACAGAGACGCGTATTTT. It specifies CASGLGSGKKEHRDAYF. Together with reference TRBV12-5 and TRBJ2-3, the CDR3 gives the full variable domain: DARVTQTPRHKVTEMGQEVTMRCQPILGHNTVFWYRQTMMQGLELLAYFRNRAPLDDSGMPKDRFSAEMPDATLATLKIQPSEPRDSAVYFCASGLGSGKKEHRDAYFGPGTRLTVL.

The rearrangement joins TRBV5-1 to TRBJ2-5; no definite D call. The V end lost 2 bases, the J end lost 2 bases, and 10 bases lay between the germline ends. The CDR3 runs 14 residues. CDR1 and CDR2 from the germline V gene are SGHRS and YFSETQ. The CDR3 nucleotides read TGCGCCAGCAGCTTCTTCCAGGTACAAGAGACCCAGTACTTC. Protein product: CASSFFQVQETQYF.

This clonotype has only a few counts. The chain recombines TRBV29-1 with TRBJ2-5; 11 bases are shared with TRBD2. CDR3 length equals 12 residues. J gave up 3 bases and V 7 bases, and 1 base lay outside the gene matches. CDR1 and CDR2 from the germline V gene are SQVTM and ANQGSEA. The CDR3, as DNA: TGCAGCGCACTAGCGGGAGAAGAGACCCAGTACTTC. This gives the protein CSALAGEETQYF.

This sequence joins TRBV20-1 and TRBJ2-1; 7 bases fit TRBD2. The V segment lost 0 bases and the J segment 10 bases; nucleotides outside the gene matches: 6. This CDR3 is built from 13 residues. CDR1 DFQATT and CDR2 SNEGSKA come from the germline V gene (reference sequence). The CDR3 sequence is CSAREVRGREQFF. The CDR3 coding sequence is TGCAGTGCTAGAGAAGTGCGGGGGAGGGAGCAGTTCTTC.

The CDR3 DNA follows: TGTGCCAGCAGTGGGGACAACAGATACGCGTATTTT. It encodes CASSGDNRYAYF. J is TRBJ2-3 and V is TRBV2, with D maybe TRBD1 (6 bases). Germline V CDR1 and CDR2: SNHLY, FYNNEI. The CDR3 consists of 12 residues. V lost 4 bases, J lost 14 bases, and 16 bases lay in between.

V and J are TRBV7-8 and TRBJ2-1; 14 bases map to TRBD2. Trimming took 1 base from V and 6 from J; bases not matched to a gene: 5. The CDR3 sequence is 17 residues long. CDR1 SGHVS and CDR2 FQNEAQ come from the germline V gene. Here the CDR3 DNA reads TGTGCCAGCAGCTTAGTGATGGGACTAGCGGGAGTCAATGAGCAGTTCTTC. Its translation: CASSLVMGLAGVNEQFF.

The chain uses TRBV25-1 and TRBJ2-3, with D unresolved. V was pared by 10 bases and J by 3 bases, with 11 bases between. Germline CDR1 reads MGHDK; CDR2 reads SYGVNS. This CDR3 has 12 residues. The CDR3 nucleotides are TGTGCCACCAATGGTCTGACAGATACGCAGTATTTT. It translates to CATNGLTDTQYF.

The sample holds one count of this clonotype. The genes are TRBV10-3 and TRBJ2-7; maybe TRBD1 (6 bases). The germline V gene encodes CDR1 ENHRY and CDR2 SYGVKD. The CDR3 consists of 14 residues. V lost 0 bases, J lost 7 bases, and 13 bases lay in between. The CDR3: CAISESQGRGEQYF. The CDR3 nucleotides are TGTGCCATCAGTGAGTCGCAGGGAAGGGGGGAGCAGTACTTC.

This rearrangement joins TRBV27 to TRBJ2-5; 9 nucleotides agree with TRBD1. V lost 2 bases, J lost 5 bases, and 6 bases stayed unmatched. CDR3 length: 15 amino acids. The germline V gene encodes CDR1 MNHEY and CDR2 SMNVEV (reference sequence). This CDR3 reads CASSLVQGAWETQYF. The CDR3 DNA is TGTGCCAGCAGTTTAGTACAGGGGGCTTGGGAGACCCAGTACTTC.

The chain employs TRBV7-9 and TRBJ2-2, with 12 bases fitting TRBD2. CDR3 length: 13 residues. Per germline, CDR1 SEHNR and CDR2 FQNEAQ (reference sequence). Written as DNA, the CDR3 is TGTGCGGGTGGGACTAGCGGGACCGGGGAGCTGTTTTTT. This encodes CAGGTSGTGELFF.

The J gene is TRBJ1-2, the V gene TRBV2; D might be TRBD1 (5 bases). V was clipped by 2 bases and J by 8 bases, with 12 bases between them. CDR3 length: 13 amino acids. From germline, CDR1 is SNHLY and CDR2 FYNNEI. For the CDR3, the DNA is TGTGCCAGCAGTGAACGCACATGGGGGGGCTACACCTTC. It encodes CASSERTWGGYTF. Filled out from reference TRBV2 and TRBJ1-2, the complete variable domain reads EPEVTQTPSHQVTQMGQEVILRCVPISNHLYFYWYRQILGQKVEFLVSFYNNEISEKSEIFDDQFSVERPDGSNFTLKIRSTKLEDSAMYFCASSERTWGGYTFGSGTRLTVV.

This clonotype came up a few times. This chain joins TRBV5-6 and TRBJ2-5; 10 nucleotides match TRBD2. The DNA end is more similar to TRBJ2-7, so the J call may be wrong. CDR3 length equals 16 residues. CDR1 is SGHDT and CDR2 is YYEEEE in the germline V gene. The CDR3 nucleotides are TGTGCCAGCAGCCCAAGGACTAGCGGCCCTCCGGGCGAGCAGTACTTC. Residues: CASSPRTSGPPGEQYF.

This clonotype was recorded a few times. The rearrangement uses TRBV3-1 and TRBJ2-4; D is perhaps TRBD1 (6 bases). The tail of the sequence fits TRBJ2-7 better, so the J call may be wrong. The CDR3 runs to 14 residues. Germline CDR1 LGHDT, CDR2 YNNKEL (reference sequence). Here the CDR3 reads CASSQGDRIYEQYF. DNA for the CDR3: TGTGCCAGCAGCCAAGGCGACAGGATCTACGAGCAGTACTTC.